The 19 T cell receptor beta chains below all came from one sample that was sequenced in a study of blood T cells in healthy people across ages. A second roughly 6 to 11 cycle PCR used barcoded and J-beta primers. MiXCR was run by TCRdb on the 5' RACE reads, yielding one entry per CDR3 protein. In the table there are 1.5 million to 2 million distinct CDR3 sequences, roughly 49% of which are singletons. The sample was blood. The source is a woman in her thirties or forties in good health.

The chain combines TRBV7-9 with TRBJ1-6; D not certain. The CDR3 has 15 residues. CDR1 and CDR2 (germline): SEHNR, FQNEAQ (reference sequence). V lost 1 base and J lost 4, with 8 bases in between. In DNA, the CDR3 is TGTGCCAGCAGCTTAGTCTCCGGGTATAATTCACCCCTCCACTTT. It specifies CASSLVSGYNSPLHF.

V usage is TRBV20-1 and J usage is TRBJ1-5; 10 bases are a match to TRBD1. V dropped 6 bases and J dropped 1; count of bases not matched to a gene: 9. CDR1 DFQATT and CDR2 SNEGSKA come from the germline V gene (reference sequence). The length of the CDR3 is 16 residues. The CDR3 region has the DNA TGCAGTGCGGGACTGAGACAGGGGGCCAGCAATCAGCCCCAGCATTTT. Protein: CSAGLRQGASNQPQHF.

This sequence joins TRBV6-2 or TRBV6-3 and TRBJ2-1; TRBD2 matches at 9 bases. In germline, CDR1 is MNHEY, CDR2 SVGEGT. The V gene end was trimmed by 2 bases and the J gene end by 2 bases; junction bases not matched to a gene: 4. This CDR3 region has 16 residues. This CDR3 reads CASSYSLAGPYNEQFF. The CDR3 nucleotides are TGTGCCAGCAGTTACAGCCTAGCGGGGCCCTACAATGAGCAGTTCTTC.

The table lists this clonotype with a few counts. This rearrangement joins TRBV5-1 to TRBJ2-1, with 9 bases matching TRBD2. The trim removed 3 bases at V and 1 base at J, leaving 2 bases unmatched. Germline CDR1 SGHRS, CDR2 YFSETQ. The CDR3 spans 15 residues. This CDR3 reads CASSWGLASYNEQFF. In DNA, the CDR3 is TGCGCCAGCAGCTGGGGACTAGCTTCCTACAATGAGCAGTTCTTC.

This clonotype came up a few times. The chain links TRBV2 to TRBJ2-3; 7 positions match TRBD1. Germline CDR1 reads SNHLY; CDR2 reads FYNNEI. V lost 9 bases, J lost 1 base, and 10 bases stayed unmatched. This CDR3 comprises 15 residues. In DNA form, the CDR3 reads TGTGCCAGTAGGACGGACAGGATGGGCACAGATACGCAGTATTTT. It translates to CASRTDRMGTDTQYF.

V is TRBV24-1 and J is TRBJ2-1; 8 positions agree with TRBD1. CDR1 is KGHDR, CDR2 SFDVKD, per germline. The CDR3 is made up of 13 amino acids. The trim removed 8 bases at V and 6 bases at J, leaving 5 bases unmatched. The CDR3 spells CATNQGAGNEQFF. The CDR3 region has the DNA TGTGCCACCAACCAGGGGGCAGGCAATGAGCAGTTCTTC.

As to this clonotype: The junction does not match germline at one end; this may be a read error. The rearrangement uses TRBV24-1 and TRBJ1-2; D is undetermined. This CDR3 contains 13 residues. Germline V gives CDR1 KGHDR, CDR2 SFDVKD. For the CDR3, the DNA is TGTGCCACCAGTGGTTTGCCCCAGGACGGCTACACCTTC. Its translation is CATSGLPQDGYTF.

V and J are TRBV11-2 and TRBJ2-3; D unclear. V lost 0 bases and J 0 bases, leaving 7 bases between the germline ends. The CDR3 runs to 15 residues. Germline-derived CDR1 and CDR2 are SGHAT and FQNNGV. Here the CDR3 DNA reads TGTGCCAGCAGCTTAGATATCGCGAGCACAGATACGCAGTATTTT. Translated, it gives CASSLDIASTDTQYF.

This clonotype was seen a handful of times. The V and J genes are TRBV20-1 and TRBJ2-7; D tentatively fits TRBD1 or TRBD2 (8 bases each). The CDR3 loop spans 15 amino acids. CDR1 is DFQATT and CDR2 is SNEGSKA in the germline V gene (reference sequence). V lost 0 bases and J lost 3, with 15 bases in between. This CDR3 is CSARDSGTGNYEQYF. CDR3 DNA: TGCAGTGCTAGAGATAGCGGGACAGGCAACTACGAGCAGTACTTC.

A note on this clonotype: At one end the junction does not follow the germline gene, possibly because of a read error. This chain uses TRBV9 with TRBJ2-7; D is unclear. Gene TRBJ2-5 matches the end of the DNA better, so the J call may be wrong. CDR1 is SGDLS, CDR2 YYNGEE, per germline. The CDR3 sequence is 14 residues long. CDR3 nucleotide sequence: TGTGCCGGCAGCGTAGATCCCAGCCAAGAGACCCAGTACTTC. Encoded protein: CAGSVDPSQETQYF.

This clonotype was counted a few times. The chain recombines TRBV4-1 with TRBJ2-6; D remains unclear. This CDR3 comprises 17 residues. Germline V gives CDR1 MGHRA, CDR2 YSYEKL. Trimming pared 4 bases from V and 0 bases from J, leaving 13 bases between. In DNA form, the CDR3 reads TGCGCCAGCAGCCTGATCGCCCATCTCTCTGGGGCCAACGTCCTGACTTTC. Its translation: CASSLIAHLSGANVLTF.

The chain has TRBV24-1 and TRBJ2-3; D possibly corresponds to TRBD1 (6 bases). The CDR3 totals 14 residues. Germline assignment: CDR1 KGHDR and CDR2 SFDVKD. V was trimmed by 6 bases and J by 8 bases, leaving 17 bases between them. The CDR3: CATSRGQLFSTQYF. DNA of the CDR3: TGTGCCACCAGTCGTGGACAGCTCTTCAGTACGCAGTATTTT.

This clonotype appeared a few times. This sequence joins TRBV9 and TRBJ1-6; D is perhaps TRBD1 (6 bases). The CDR3 runs 16 residues. V was clipped by 0 bases and J by 7 bases, with 14 bases between them. The germline CDR1 and CDR2 sequences are SGDLS and YYNGEE. CDR3 protein: CASSVGSGQGNSPLHF. Here the CDR3 DNA reads TGTGCCAGCAGCGTAGGGTCGGGCCAGGGGAATTCACCCCTCCACTTT.

The J gene is TRBJ2-3, the V gene TRBV6-2 or TRBV6-3, with D possibly TRBD2 on 6 matching bases. V lost 5 bases and J 6 bases, leaving 21 bases between the germline ends. This CDR3 is built from 16 residues. Germline V gene lookup returns CDR1 MNHEY and CDR2 SVGEGT. For the CDR3, the DNA is TGTGCCAGCAGTCTTTCGCGGGGACCTATAGGGGATACGCAGTATTTT. Protein: CASSLSRGPIGDTQYF.

There are a few counts of this clonotype. V and J are TRBV10-3 and TRBJ2-5; 8 bases map to TRBD2. Germline CDR1 reads ENHRY; CDR2 reads SYGVKD. Trimming took 6 bases from V and 5 from J; bases not matched to a gene: 8. The CDR3 extends over 14 amino acids. The CDR3 nucleotides are TGTGCCATCAGCGCCGCGGGGGGTTGGGAGACCCAGTACTTC. It specifies CAISAAGGWETQYF.

The chain links TRBV28 to TRBJ2-4; D is tentatively TRBD1 or TRBD2 (5 bases each). Germline-derived CDR1 and CDR2 are MDHEN and SYDVKM. The CDR3 contains 16 residues. Trimming stripped 8 bases from V and 3 bases from J, with 20 bases between. The CDR3 is CASLAYPPGRKNIQYF. The CDR3 DNA follows: TGTGCCAGCCTAGCTTACCCCCCGGGGCGCAAAAACATTCAGTACTTC.

The V and J genes are TRBV28 and TRBJ2-7, with D possibly being TRBD1 or TRBD2 (5 bases each). The CDR3 is made up of 15 amino acids. Trimming pared 4 bases from V and 6 bases from J, leaving 19 bases between. Germline values: CDR1 MDHEN, CDR2 SYDVKM. The CDR3 DNA reads as TGTGCCAGCAGTTCCCCCTACAGGCCAAGCGGCGAGCAGTACTTC. This encodes CASSSPYRPSGEQYF.

This sequence joins TRBV5-1 and TRBJ2-1; TRBD2 matches at 10 bases. CDR3 length: 15 residues. Unmatched junction bases numbered 6, after V lost 7 bases and J lost 2 bases. Germline CDR1 SGHRS, CDR2 YFSETQ. The CDR3 loop reads CASPHSGGTYNEQFF. The CDR3 nucleotides are TGCGCCAGCCCCCATAGCGGGGGGACCTACAATGAGCAGTTCTTC.

The chain employs TRBV11-2 and TRBJ1-2; D not resolved. Trimming stripped 0 bases from V and 4 bases from J, with 15 bases between. The CDR3 sequence is 16 residues long. The germline V gene has CDR1 SGHAT and CDR2 FQNNGV. The CDR3 region has the DNA TGTGCCAGCAGCTTAGATCTGTCAGGACCGACCTATGGCTACACCTTC. This translates into CASSLDLSGPTYGYTF.